This T cell receptor beta chain was observed in a study of shared clonotypes between healthy human individuals. Points from the study as a whole: It was anticipated that sequencing depth would influence how many clonotypes donors shared. Despite large depth, sorted-subset datasets appeared incompletely sequenced. The small donor group covered limited genetic and exposure diversity.

This clone appeared once. Its matching antigen is unknown. This table comes from immunoSEQ multiplex PCR, and its TCRdb copy is limited to in-frame clones, with some not included. Of hundreds of thousands of clones listed, around three quarters were seen once; the top ten hold under 2%. V shed 3 bases and J shed 0 bases, with 12 bases lying between them. The V gene's germline CDR1 is KGHSY and CDR2 FQNENV. The CDR3 runs to 16 residues. The TCR sequence derives from a woman aged 30 to 39 in good health. Sequencing was done on a sample of memory CD4+ T cells sorted from blood. The subset is: CD45RA-negative fraction. This chain joins TRBV16 and TRBJ2-1, with a tentative D call TRBD2 (6 bases). CDR3 protein: CASSHSTDYSYNEQFF. The CDR3 region has the DNA TGTGCCAGCAGCCATAGCACGGACTACTCCTACAATGAGCAGTTCTTC.